This TCR beta chain was sequenced during a study of patients and donors after allogeneic stem cell transplantation. V was pared by 2 bases and J by 5 bases, with 16 bases between. This CDR3 region has 15 residues. Germline CDR1 SEHNR, CDR2 FQNEAQ (reference sequence). One entry per CDR3 protein results from TCRdb running MiXCR on the RT-PCR reads. The sample yields about 960,000 distinct CDR3 sequences, approximately 18% seen once. The chain carries TRBV7-9 and TRBJ2-7; TRBD2 is a possible D gene (7 bases). The sequence derives from a human donor who was either an allogeneic HSCT recipient or a stem cell or donor lymphocyte infusion donor (not recorded which). It is not recorded whose cells these are; they may come from a transplant donor. The sequencing sample was made of blood, either unsorted or a sorted T cell fraction (not recorded which). For the CDR3, the DNA is TGTGCCAGCAGCTTAACAGGGCGGGAGAGGGACGAGCAGTACTTC. Translating it yields CASSLTGRERDEQYF.